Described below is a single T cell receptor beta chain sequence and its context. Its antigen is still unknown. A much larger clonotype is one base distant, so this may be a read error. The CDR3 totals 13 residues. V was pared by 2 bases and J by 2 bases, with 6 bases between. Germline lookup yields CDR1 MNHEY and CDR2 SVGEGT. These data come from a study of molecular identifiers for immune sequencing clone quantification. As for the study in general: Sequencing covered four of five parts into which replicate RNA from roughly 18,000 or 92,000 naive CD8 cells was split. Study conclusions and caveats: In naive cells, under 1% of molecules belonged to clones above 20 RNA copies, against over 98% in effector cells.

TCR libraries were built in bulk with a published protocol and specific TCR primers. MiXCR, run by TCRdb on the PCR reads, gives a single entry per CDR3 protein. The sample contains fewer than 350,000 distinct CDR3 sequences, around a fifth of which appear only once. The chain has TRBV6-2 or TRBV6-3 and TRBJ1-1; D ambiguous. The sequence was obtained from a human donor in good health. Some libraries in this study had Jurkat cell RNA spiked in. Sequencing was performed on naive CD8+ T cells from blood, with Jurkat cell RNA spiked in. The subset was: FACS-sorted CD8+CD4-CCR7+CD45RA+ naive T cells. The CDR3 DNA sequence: TGTGCCAGCAGTTACGTGCACAACACTGAAGCTTTCTTT. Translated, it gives CASSYVHNTEAFF.